This T cell receptor beta chain was profiled in a study of response to subunit inactivated influenza vaccine. TCRdb re-called the RT-PCR reads through MiXCR, storing one row per CDR3 protein. Altogether 550,000 to 600,000 distinct CDR3 sequences are present, over 9.5% being singletons, with the ten largest covering approximately 10%. A word on this clonotype: Antigen unknown.

Study-wide points: It was suggested by the authors that few new T cells are recruited by each seasonal influenza vaccination.

The material sequenced was PBMCs from blood, taken on the day of vaccination. This sequence originates from a man aged 50 to 60 who received an inactivated influenza vaccine.

This CDR3 is CASSSSSGRRSDTQYF. The CDR3 DNA reads as TGTGCCAGCAGTTCCTCTAGCGGGAGACGGTCAGATACGCAGTATTTT. The J gene is TRBJ2-3, the V gene TRBV6-5, with 10 bases matching TRBD2. The CDR3 is 16 amino acids. V shed 4 bases, J shed 4 bases, and the junction held 8 bases outside the gene matches. Germline V lookup: CDR1 MNHEY, CDR2 SVGAGI.